This T cell receptor (beta chain) was retrieved from a study of Ad26.COV2.S vaccination and SARS-CoV-2 variants. Data came from immunoSEQ multiplex PCR; TCRdb stores just in-frame clones and leaves some out. The data hold 300,000 to 400,000 clones, with 85% to 90% observed a single time. Study-level points and caveats: Measures of TCR breadth and depth may have fallen short of total T cell responses. Vaccine and placebo recipients had similar non-spike TCR breadth.

A remark on this clone: The antigen is unknown.

Indicated treatment: around 19 received Ad26.COV2.S at low or high dose, single or two shots; about 5 received placebo; per-sample allocation not given. After the first vaccine or placebo injection, samples were drawn on day 63. V lost 8 bases and J lost 4; bases outside the gene matches: 6. Germline assignment: CDR1 SNHLY and CDR2 FYNNEI. CDR3 length equals 13 residues. This chain links TRBV2 with TRBJ1-1; TRBD1 matches 8 bases. The receptor was derived from a person between 18 and 65 years old who received the Ad26.COV2.S COVID-19 vaccine or a placebo. The sample consisted of peripheral blood, taken in a trial of Ad26.COV2.S vaccine versus placebo. The CDR3 region is CASQTDRGTEAFF. In DNA form, the CDR3 reads TGTGCCAGCCAAACAGACAGGGGCACTGAAGCTTTCTTT.